These T cell receptor beta chains were read from a single sample in a study of vaccination and CD4 T cells after COVID-19. TCRdb used MiXCR to reprocess the PCR reads, holding one entry per CDR3 protein. Among under 15,000 distinct CDR3 sequences listed, around 50% were seen once. These receptors' antigens are unknown. The sequenced sample consisted of CD4+ T cells from blood, cultured in vitro. These receptors were taken from a human donor who had recovered from COVID-19. Each CDR3 is given with its conserved first and last residue. The order of the fields is clone size, V gene, D gene, J gene, CDR3 DNA, CDR3 protein. A D gene is named only where the DNA matches it firmly. Expanded clones are given a class, and other clones once, few, many or no size at all.

>NA|TRBV12-3/TRBV12-4|TRBD1|TRBJ2-2
TGTGCCAGCAGTTCACAGGGGGCGAACGGGGAGCTGTTTTTT
CASSSQGANGELFF
>NA|TRBV6-1|NA|TRBJ2-1
TGTGCCAGCACCCGATTACGGGGGAACAATGAGCAGTTCTTC
CASTRLRGNNEQFF
>NA|TRBV5-4|NA|TRBJ2-3
TGTGCCAGCAGCTTTACGGAAAGCACAGATACGCAGTATTTT
CASSFTESTDTQYF
>NA|TRBV30|NA|TRBJ2-5
TGTGCTAGGGGGGGCGGAAGGGGTCGAGAGACCCAGTACTTC
CARGGGRGRETQYF
>few|TRBV5-5|TRBD1|TRBJ2-5
TGTGCCAGCAGACCAGCCCCGACAGGGGGCCAAGAGACCCAGTACTTC
CASRPAPTGGQETQYF
>NA|TRBV7-3|NA|TRBJ2-7
TGTGCCAGCAGCGCAACAGGCCCCACCGAGCAGTACTTC
CASSATGPTEQYF
>NA|TRBV4-2|NA|TRBJ1-5
TGTGCCAGCAGCCTCGGGCCAGGGTATAGCAATCAGCCCCAGCATTTT
CASSLGPGYSNQPQHF
>NA|TRBV28|NA|TRBJ2-3
TGTGCCAGCAGTGGAGCGAGTGAACTTAATACGCAGTATTTT
CASSGASELNTQYF
>once|TRBV20-1|NA|TRBJ1-5
TGCAGTGCTAGCAGGGGAAATAGCAATCAGCCCCCGCATTTT
CSASRGNSNQPPHF
>NA|TRBV19|NA|TRBJ1-5
TGTGCCAGTAGACAGGTTCAGGCTCAGCCCCAGCATTTT
CASRQVQAQPQHF
>NA|TRBV7-6|TRBD1|TRBJ1-5
TGTGCCAGCGGCGCGGGACAGGGTCTACTCCCGCAGCCCCAGCATTTT
CASGAGQGLLPQPQHF
>NA|TRBV20-1|TRBD1|TRBJ2-1
TGCAGTGCTAGAGATTTAGTCAGGGGGTGGGACAATGAGCAGTTCTTC
CSARDLVRGWDNEQFF
>NA|TRBV19|NA|TRBJ2-7
TGTGCCAGTGGCCCGGGGTCAGCCCACTACGAGCAGTACTTC
CASGPGSAHYEQYF
>NA|TRBV2|TRBD2|TRBJ2-1
TGTGCCAGCAGTTCTGAGACTAGCGGCAATGAGCAGTTCTTC
CASSSETSGNEQFF